What follows are 8 T cell receptor beta chains derived from one specimen sequenced in a study of cytomegalovirus exposure and HLA in healthy donors. The PCR ran on 60 Vbeta and 13 Jbeta primers. TCRdb's copy holds only in-frame clones and misses some; the assay was immunoSEQ multiplex PCR. The table includes about 260,000 clones, 80% to 90% detected once. Sequencing was done on a sample of PBMCs. The receptor source for this set is a woman between 40 and 50 years old in good health and CMV-seropositive.

The chain combines TRBV6-1 with TRBJ1-2, with 9 bases identical to TRBD1. The CDR3 contains 14 residues. V gave up 6 bases and J gave up 8 bases; unmatched junction bases: 10. The germline gives CDR1 MNHNS, CDR2 SASEGT. The DNA of the CDR3 is TGTGCCAGCAGCAGACTGGGGACAGGGAACGGCTACACCTTC. Its protein is CASSRLGTGNGYTF.

The V and J genes are TRBV2 and TRBJ1-4; TRBD1 aligns across 7 bases. The V and J ends lost 5 bases and 3 bases, in that order; junction bases with no gene match: 3. The CDR3 is 14 residues long. Germline-derived CDR1 and CDR2 are SNHLY and FYNNEI. The CDR3 sequence: CASSKTGPNEKLFF. In DNA form, the CDR3 reads TGTGCCAGCAGTAAGACAGGGCCTAATGAAAAACTGTTTTTT.

The chain carries TRBV29-1 and TRBJ2-3, with 14 bases identical to TRBD2. CDR1 SQVTM and CDR2 ANQGSEA come from the germline V gene. J was trimmed by 4 bases and V by 6 bases; bases with no gene match: 6. The CDR3 is 15 residues long. The CDR3 reads CSVAGTSGRPDTQYF. The CDR3 nucleotides read TGCAGCGTGGCGGGGACTAGCGGGAGACCAGATACGCAGTATTTT.

The chain has TRBV7-3 and TRBJ2-1; TRBD2 matches 13 bases. Per germline, CDR1 SGHTA and CDR2 FQGTGA. This CDR3 has 15 amino acids. V gave up 5 bases and J gave up 10 bases; unmatched junction bases: 8. CDR3 loop: CASSQLAGGGWEQFF. DNA for the CDR3: TGTGCCAGCAGCCAACTAGCGGGAGGGGGCTGGGAGCAGTTCTTC.

This chain links TRBV7-9 with TRBJ1-5; TRBD1 is a possible D gene (5 bases). CDR1 and CDR2 (germline): SEHNR, FQNEAQ (reference sequence). This CDR3 is 16 amino acids long. V gave up 1 base and J gave up 4 bases, with 14 bases separating them. The CDR3 bases are TGTGCCAGCAGCTTAGGCCTGGGGCTGGGGAATCAGCCCCAGCATTTT. Residues: CASSLGLGLGNQPQHF. Full variable domain (missing parts from reference TRBV7-9 and TRBJ1-5): DTGVSQNPRHKITKRGQNVTFRCDPISEHNRLYWYRQTLGQGPEFLTYFQNEAQLEKSRLLSDRFSAERPKGSFSTLEIQRTEQGDSAMYLCASSLGLGLGNQPQHFGDGTRLSIL.

The chain joins TRBV7-9 to TRBJ2-2; TRBD1 aligns across 8 bases. The V gene's germline CDR1 is SEHNR and CDR2 FQNEAQ (reference sequence). The CDR3 has 16 residues. V dropped 5 bases and J dropped 5; count of bases not matched to a gene: 10. The CDR3 bases are TGTGCCAGCAGCAAAGGACAGGGTGTGGGTACCGGGGAGCTGTTTTTT. Residues: CASSKGQGVGTGELFF.

The V gene is TRBV4-3, the J gene TRBJ2-1; 10 positions match TRBD1. The CDR3 is 17 residues long. The ends lost 0 bases at V and 4 bases at J; junction bases unmatched: 6. Germline CDR1 reads LGHNA; CDR2 reads YSLEER. This CDR3 is CASSQDQGTGEYNEQFF. The CDR3 DNA sequence: TGCGCCAGCAGCCAAGACCAGGGGACAGGGGAGTACAATGAGCAGTTCTTC.

V gene TRBV28 combines with J gene TRBJ1-5; possibly TRBD1 for D (5 bases). V was pared by 5 bases and J by 2 bases, with 16 bases between. Germline values: CDR1 MDHEN, CDR2 SYDVKM. This CDR3 has 16 amino acids. CDR3 DNA sequence: TGTGCCAGCAGTCATTCGCGGACGGGGGGCAATCAGCCCCAGCATTTT. Translation: CASSHSRTGGNQPQHF.